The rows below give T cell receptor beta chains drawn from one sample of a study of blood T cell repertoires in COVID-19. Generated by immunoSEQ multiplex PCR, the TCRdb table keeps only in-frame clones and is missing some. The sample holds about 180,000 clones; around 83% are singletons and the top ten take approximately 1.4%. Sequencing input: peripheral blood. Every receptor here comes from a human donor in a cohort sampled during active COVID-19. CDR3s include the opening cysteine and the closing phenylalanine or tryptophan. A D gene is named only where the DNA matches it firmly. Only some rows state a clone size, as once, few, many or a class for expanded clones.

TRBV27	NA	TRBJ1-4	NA	TGTGCCAGCAGCCGGACAACGAAAAATGAAAAACTGTTTTTT	CASSRTTKNEKLFF
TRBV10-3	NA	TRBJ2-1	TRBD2	TGTGCCTCCGGACTAGCGGGAGTACCCAATGAGCAGTTCTTC	CASGLAGVPNEQFF
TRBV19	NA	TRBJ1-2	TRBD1	TGTGCCAGTAGTATATCACACCGGGACAGGGACTTCTATGGCTACACCTTC	CASSISHRDRDFYGYTF
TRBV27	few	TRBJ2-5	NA	TGTGCCAGCAGTTTATCGAGCCCCGCGTGGGGCGGAACTAACCAAGAGACCCAGTACTTC	CASSLSSPAWGGTNQETQYF
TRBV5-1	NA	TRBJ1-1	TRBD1	TGCGCCAGCAGCTTGGAGGGACAGAGATTTGGCGGGGAGACTGAAGCTTTCTTT	CASSLEGQRFGGETEAFF
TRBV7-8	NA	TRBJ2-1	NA	TGTGCCAGCAGCTTAGACCGCTTACACTCCTACAATGAGCAGTTCTTC	CASSLDRLHSYNEQFF
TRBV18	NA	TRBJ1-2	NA	TGTGCCAGCTCACCCGACAGCCCTTCCCCCCGGGGCTACACCTTC	CASSPDSPSPRGYTF
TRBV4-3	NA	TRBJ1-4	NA	TGCGCCAGCAGCCAGCCCCCGACAGGTGGTAATGAAAAACTGTTTTTT	CASSQPPTGGNEKLFF
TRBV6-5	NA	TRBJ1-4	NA	TGTGCCAGCAGTTACATCTATGAAAAACTGTTTTTT	CASSYIYEKLFF
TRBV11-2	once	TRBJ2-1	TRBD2	TGTGCCAGCAGCTTCCCGGGGGGGCCTTATGAGCAGTTCTTC	CASSFPGGPYEQFF
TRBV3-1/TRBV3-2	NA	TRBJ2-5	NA	TGTGCCAGCAGCCAAGATTGGGTGGAGGTGGGTTTGGAAGAGACCCAGTACTTC	CASSQDWVEVGLEETQYF
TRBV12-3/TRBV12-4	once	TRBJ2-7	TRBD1	TGTGCCAGCAGTCCACAGGGGCCCTACGAGCAGTACTTC	CASSPQGPYEQYF
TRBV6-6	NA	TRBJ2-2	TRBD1	TGTGCCAGCACCAGGGGGCGGGGCACCGGGGAGCTGTTTTTT	CASTRGRGTGELFF
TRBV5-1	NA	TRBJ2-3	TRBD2	TGCGCCAGCAGCTCCAGAGCGGGAGGGGAGGATACGCAGTATTTT	CASSSRAGGEDTQYF
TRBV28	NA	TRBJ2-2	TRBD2	TGTGCCAGCAGTTTATGGGGACTAGCGGATAACACCGGGGAGCTGTTTTTT	CASSLWGLADNTGELFF
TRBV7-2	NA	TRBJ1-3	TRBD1	TGTGCCAGCAGCTGGGGACAGAACTCTGGAAACACCATATATTTT	CASSWGQNSGNTIYF
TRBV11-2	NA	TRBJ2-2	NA	TGTGCCAGCAGCTTACCTCTTACCGGGGAGCTGTTTTTT	CASSLPLTGELFF
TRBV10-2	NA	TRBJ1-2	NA	TGCGCCAGCAGTAGATACAGGGTCAATTCTGGCTACACCTTC	CASSRYRVNSGYTF
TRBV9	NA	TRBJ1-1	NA	TGTGCCAGCAGCTCTATTACAGGGATGGGGACTGAAGCTTTCTTT	CASSSITGMGTEAFF
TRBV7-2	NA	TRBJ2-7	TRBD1	TGTGCCAGCAGCGTACAGGGGAGCTCCTACGAGCAGTACTTC	CASSVQGSSYEQYF
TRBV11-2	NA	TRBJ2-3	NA	TGTGCCAGCAGCTTAGATCGGTCAGATACGCAGTATTTT	CASSLDRSDTQYF
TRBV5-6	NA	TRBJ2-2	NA	TGTGCCAGCAGCTTGGGTCCGGTAGCCGGGGAGCTGTTTTTT	CASSLGPVAGELFF
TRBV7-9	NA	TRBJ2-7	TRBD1	TGTGCCAGCAGCTCCGGGACAGGCACCTACGAGCAGTACTTC	CASSSGTGTYEQYF
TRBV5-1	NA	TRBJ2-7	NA	TGCGCCAGCAGCTTGGGTGGAGATACCTACGAGCAGTACTTC	CASSLGGDTYEQYF
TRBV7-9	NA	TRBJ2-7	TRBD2	TGTGCCAGCAGCTCACTGGGGACTAGCGGGTTTAACGAGCAGTACTTC	CASSSLGTSGFNEQYF
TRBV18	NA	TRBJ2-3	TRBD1	TGTGCCAGCTCACCAACGGGACAGGGCGGGTATACGCAGTATTTT	CASSPTGQGGYTQYF
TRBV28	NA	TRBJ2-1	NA	TGTGCCAGCAGTGCGGGACTTCGGAATGAGCAGTTCTTC	CASSAGLRNEQFF
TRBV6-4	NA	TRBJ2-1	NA	TGTGCCAGCAGTGACTCTGGGGGCCAAGAGCAGTTCTTC	CASSDSGGQEQFF
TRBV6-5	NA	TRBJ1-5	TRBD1	TGTGCCAGCAGTTTGACGCCCACAGGGGGCGGCCAGCCCCAGCATTTT	CASSLTPTGGGQPQHF
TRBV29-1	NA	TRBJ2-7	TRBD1	TGCAGCGTGGTGATCCCGGAGAGGGGGCCATCCTACGAGCAGTACTTC	CSVVIPERGPSYEQYF
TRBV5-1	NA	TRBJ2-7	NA	TGCGCCAGCAGCTTATCATCCACAGGAGCCCAAGGGGTTTCCTACGAGCAGTACTTC	CASSLSSTGAQGVSYEQYF
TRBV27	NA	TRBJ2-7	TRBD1	TGTGCCTCCGTAGGGGACAGGGGGAGACTAGCGGTTCCCTACGAGCAGTACTTC	CASVGDRGRLAVPYEQYF